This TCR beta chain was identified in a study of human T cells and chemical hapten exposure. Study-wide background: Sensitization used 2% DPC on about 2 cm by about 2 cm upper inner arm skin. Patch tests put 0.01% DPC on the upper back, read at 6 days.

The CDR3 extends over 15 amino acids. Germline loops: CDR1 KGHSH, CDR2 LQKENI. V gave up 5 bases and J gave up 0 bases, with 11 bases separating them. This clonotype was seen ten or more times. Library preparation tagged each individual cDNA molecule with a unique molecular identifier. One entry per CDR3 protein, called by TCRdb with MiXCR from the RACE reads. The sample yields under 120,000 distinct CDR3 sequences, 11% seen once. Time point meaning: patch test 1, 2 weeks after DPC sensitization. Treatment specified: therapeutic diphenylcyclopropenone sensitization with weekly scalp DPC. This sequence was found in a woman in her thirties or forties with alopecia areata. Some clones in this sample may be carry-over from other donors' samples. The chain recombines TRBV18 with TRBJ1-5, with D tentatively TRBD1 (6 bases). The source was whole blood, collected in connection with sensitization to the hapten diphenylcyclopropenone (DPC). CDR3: CASSATGSSNQPQHF. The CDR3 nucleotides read TGTGCCAGCTCAGCAACAGGGTCTAGCAATCAGCCCCAGCATTTT.